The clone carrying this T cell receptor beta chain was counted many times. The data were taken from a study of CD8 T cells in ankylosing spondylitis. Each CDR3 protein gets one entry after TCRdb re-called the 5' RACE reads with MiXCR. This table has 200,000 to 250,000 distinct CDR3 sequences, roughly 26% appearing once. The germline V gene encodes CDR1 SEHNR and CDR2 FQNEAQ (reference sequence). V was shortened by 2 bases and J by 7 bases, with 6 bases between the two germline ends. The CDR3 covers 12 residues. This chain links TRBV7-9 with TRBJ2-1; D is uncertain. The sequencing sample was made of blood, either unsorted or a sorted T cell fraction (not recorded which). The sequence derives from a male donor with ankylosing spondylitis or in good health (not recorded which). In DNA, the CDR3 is TGTGCCAGCAGCTTACGGAGAAATGAGCAGTTCTTC. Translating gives CASSLRRNEQFF.